The next 8 T cell receptor beta chains were all read from a single sample in a study of T cells in Graves' hyperthyroidism and ophthalmopathy. TCR beta CDR3 regions were amplified from RNA transcripts. The TCR CDR3 first-round RT-PCR relied on the HTBI primer set. TCRdb called the multiplex PCR reads again in MiXCR, with one record for every CDR3 protein. The sample has 350,000 or so distinct CDR3 sequences, around 18% seen once; the top ten hold roughly 15%. The material sequenced was blood. These receptors were obtained from a woman aged 40 to 55 with Graves' ophthalmopathy.

This clonotype was seen repeatedly, ten times or more. The chain employs TRBV10-3 and TRBJ2-5; 7 bases agree with TRBD2. The CDR3 extends over 15 amino acids. The ends lost 4 bases at V and 5 bases at J; junction bases unmatched: 10. Germline V lookup: CDR1 ENHRY, CDR2 SYGVKD. In nucleotides, the CDR3 is TGTGCCATCAGTGTGGGGCTTTCGGGGGGTGAGACCCAGTACTTC. The encoded protein is CAISVGLSGGETQYF.

The chain recombines TRBV5-1 with TRBJ2-7, with 9 bases aligning to TRBD1. Germline loops: CDR1 SGHRS, CDR2 YFSETQ. Losses at the gene ends were 4 bases for V and 4 bases for J; bases not matched to a gene: 6. This CDR3 has 14 amino acids. CDR3 region: CASSPGQGQYEQYF. The CDR3 DNA is TGCGCCAGCAGCCCAGGACAGGGGCAATACGAGCAGTACTTC.

This clonotype came up many times. The rearrangement joins TRBV4-1 to TRBJ2-7, with D tentatively TRBD1 or TRBD2 (5 bases each). The CDR3 contains 15 residues. V was pared by 8 bases and J by 4 bases, with 21 bases between. Germline V gene lookup returns CDR1 MGHRA and CDR2 YSYEKL. The CDR3 DNA reads TGCGCCAGCTCACCCCGGGACGAACTATTTTACGAGCAGTACTTC. Translating it yields CASSPRDELFYEQYF.

V is TRBV4-3 and J is TRBJ2-7; D is perhaps TRBD1 or TRBD2 (5 bases each). Looked up from germline, CDR1 is LGHNA and CDR2 is YSLEER. Trimming left V 3 bases short and J 5 bases short, with 17 bases between. The CDR3 consists of 15 residues. In nucleotides, the CDR3 is TGCGCCAGCAGCCAGAGGTCCCGGGACGCCCACGAGCAGTACTTC. Amino acid sequence: CASSQRSRDAHEQYF.

The chain is built from TRBV29-1 and TRBJ2-2; D possibly uses TRBD1 or TRBD2 (5 bases each). V dropped 6 bases and J dropped 5 bases, with 13 bases sitting between them. Germline CDR1 reads SQVTM; CDR2 reads ANQGSEA. The CDR3 length is 13 residues. The CDR3 nucleotides read TGCAGCGTCAATTGGGGGACGACCGGGGAGCTGTTTTTT. Its protein is CSVNWGTTGELFF.

This clonotype was found many times. The J gene is TRBJ2-5, the V gene TRBV28; perhaps TRBD2 as D (5 bases). From germline, CDR1 is MDHEN and CDR2 SYDVKM. The CDR3 runs 13 residues. Trimming took off 1 base at V and 7 bases at J, with 10 bases between the two ends. CDR3 residues: CASSLSGGGTQYF. CDR3 DNA sequence: TGTGCCAGCAGTTTATCGGGCGGAGGGACCCAGTACTTC.

Many counts were recorded for this clonotype. The V call is TRBV29-1, the J call TRBJ1-2; D gene uncertain. V was clipped by 7 bases and J by 1 base, with 16 bases between them. Germline CDR1 and CDR2: SQVTM and ANQGSEA. CDR3 length: 14 residues. CDR3 in amino acids: CSANTPEFNYGYTF. The CDR3 DNA sequence: TGCAGCGCAAATACCCCCGAATTTAACTATGGCTACACCTTC.

This clonotype came up many times. The chain combines TRBV18 with TRBJ2-2; D ambiguous. Germline lookup yields CDR1 KGHSH and CDR2 LQKENI. The CDR3 contains 14 residues. V was shortened by 0 bases and J by 6 bases, with 8 bases between the two germline ends. In nucleotides, the CDR3 is TGTGCCAGCTCACCACCGTTCCTCGCCGGGGAGCTGTTTTTT. This encodes CASSPPFLAGELFF. Combining the CDR3 with reference TRBV18 and TRBJ2-2 gives the whole variable domain NAGVMQNPRHLVRRRGQEARLRCSPMKGHSHVYWYRQLPEEGLKFMVYLQKENIIDESGMPKERFSAEFPKEGPSILRIQQVVRGDSAAYFCASSPPFLAGELFFGEGSRLTVL.